Each of the 15 T cell receptor beta chains below was sequenced from the same sample in a study of cytomegalovirus exposure and HLA in healthy donors. Primers included in the PCR were 60 Vbeta and 13 Jbeta primers. Here immunoSEQ multiplex PCR was the method, and the copy in TCRdb shows in-frame clones only, minus some. Here the sample table reports tens of thousands of clones. Sequencing input: PBMCs. These receptors originate from a man aged 40-49 years in good health and CMV-seronegative.

V usage is TRBV30 and J usage is TRBJ1-1; tentative D call: TRBD1 (6 bases). This CDR3 spans 13 amino acids. V lost 5 bases and J 8 bases, leaving 18 bases between the germline ends. Germline V gene data show CDR1 as GTSNPN and CDR2 as SVGIG (reference sequence). The CDR3 spells CAWWTERISEAFF. The CDR3 bases are TGTGCCTGGTGGACAGAGAGAATTTCAGAAGCTTTCTTT.

This CDR3 reads CAWNIDGQGAPEAFF. CDR3 DNA sequence: TGTGCCTGGAACATAGACGGCCAGGGGGCTCCTGAAGCTTTCTTT. This chain links TRBV30 with TRBJ1-1; the match to TRBD1 covers 8 bases. CDR3 length equals 15 residues. In germline, CDR1 is GTSNPN, CDR2 SVGIG (reference sequence). With 4 bases clipped from V and 6 bases from J, the junction kept 13 bases outside the gene matches.

The chain joins TRBV30 to TRBJ2-3; 8 nucleotides match TRBD2. The trim removed 0 bases at V and 2 bases at J, leaving 7 bases unmatched. Germline V gene sequence: CDR1 GTSNPN, CDR2 SVGIG (reference sequence). This CDR3 spans 16 amino acids. This CDR3 reads CAWSVLSGTNTDTQYF. CDR3 bases: TGTGCCTGGAGTGTACTTAGCGGGACTAACACAGATACGCAGTATTTT.

The chain has TRBV6-5 and TRBJ2-7, with 9 bases lining up with TRBD2. The CDR3 contains 15 residues. Trimming took 0 bases from V and 2 from J; bases not matched to a gene: 2. Germline values: CDR1 MNHEY, CDR2 SVGAGI. CDR3 region: CASSYSGTSPYEQYF. The CDR3, as DNA: TGTGCCAGCAGTTACTCCGGGACTAGCCCCTACGAGCAGTACTTC.

About this clone: Other DNA sequences in the sample encode the same CDR3. The V gene is TRBV7-6, the J gene TRBJ1-1; tentative D call: TRBD1 (6 bases). CDR1 SGHVS and CDR2 FNYEAQ come from the germline V gene. The CDR3 contains 16 residues. Trimming removed 1 base at V and 4 bases at J, with 16 bases between. The DNA for the CDR3 is TGTGCCAGCAGCTTAGTAGGGGGGGGTTTTGGCACTGAAGCTTTCTTT. Protein: CASSLVGGGFGTEAFF.

The chain combines TRBV6-5 with TRBJ2-7; D not certain. The CDR3 contains 12 residues. Germline lookup yields CDR1 MNHEY and CDR2 SVGAGI. The V and J ends lost 6 bases and 2 bases respectively, with 8 bases between them. CDR3: CASRLNAYEQYF. The CDR3 DNA reads as TGTGCCAGCAGACTTAATGCCTACGAGCAGTACTTC.

J is TRBJ2-1 and V is TRBV11-2; TRBD2 matches at 13 bases. V shed 3 bases and J 7 bases; nucleotides not matched to a gene: 3. This CDR3 is 15 amino acids long. Per the germline V gene, CDR1 is SGHAT and CDR2 is FQNNGV. Written as DNA, the CDR3 is TGTGCCAGCAGCTTCACTAGCGGGAGGGTTAATGAGCAGTTCTTC. As protein: CASSFTSGRVNEQFF.

J is TRBJ2-5 and V is TRBV7-9, with D perhaps TRBD2 (6 bases). The CDR3 spans 14 residues. Trimming removed 5 bases from V and 3 bases from J, with 13 bases in between. The germline gives CDR1 SEHNR, CDR2 FQNEAQ (reference sequence). CDR3: CASSPLAIKETQYF. The CDR3 bases are TGTGCCAGCAGCCCTCTAGCGATTAAAGAGACCCAGTACTTC.

The V call is TRBV27, the J call TRBJ1-2; 9 bases align to TRBD1. After removal of 6 bases from V and 8 bases from J, the junction contained 10 bases not matched to a gene. The CDR3 runs to 14 residues. Per the germline V gene, CDR1 is MNHEY and CDR2 is SMNVEV (reference sequence). CDR3 region: CASRFGDRVEGYTF. As DNA, the CDR3 is TGTGCCAGCAGGTTTGGGGACAGGGTCGAGGGCTACACCTTC.

The chain has TRBV7-2 and TRBJ2-7, with a tentative D call TRBD2 (5 bases). The ends were cut back, 2 bases at V and 6 bases at J, with 23 bases in the middle. The CDR3 spans 17 residues. Germline-derived CDR1 and CDR2 are SGHTA and FQGNSA. CDR3 sequence: CASSLQVGGSQSGEQYF. In DNA, the CDR3 is TGTGCCAGCAGCTTACAGGTGGGTGGGAGCCAATCGGGCGAGCAGTACTTC.

The V and J genes are TRBV30 and TRBJ2-7; D possibly corresponds to TRBD2 (5 bases). V gave up 5 bases and J gave up 2 bases, with 16 bases separating them. This CDR3 contains 14 residues. Germline CDR1 and CDR2: GTSNPN and SVGIG (reference sequence). The CDR3 bases are TGTGCCTGGGGACCGGACGGGGATCCCTACGAGCAGTACTTC. Translation: CAWGPDGDPYEQYF. Together with reference TRBV30 and TRBJ2-7, the CDR3 gives the full variable domain: SQTIHQWPATLVQPVGSPLSLECTVEGTSNPNLYWYRQAAGRGLQLLFYSVGIGQISSEVPQNLSASRPQDRQFILSSKKLLLSDSGFYLCAWGPDGDPYEQYFGPGTRLTVT.

The gene calls are TRBV28 and TRBJ1-5, with D tentatively TRBD1 (6 bases). The CDR3 extends over 14 amino acids. CDR1 and CDR2 (germline): MDHEN, SYDVKM. Deletions cut 6 bases from V and 7 bases from J, with 16 bases between. The CDR3 is CASSTNRDSQPQHF. CDR3 coding DNA: TGTGCCAGCAGCACCAACAGGGATAGCCAGCCCCAGCATTTT. Together with reference TRBV28 and TRBJ1-5, the CDR3 gives the full variable domain: DVKVTQSSRYLVKRTGEKVFLECVQDMDHENMFWYRQDPGLGLRLIYFSYDVKMKEKGDIPEGYSVSREKKERFSLILESASTNQTSMYLCASSTNRDSQPQHFGDGTRLSIL.

The chain links TRBV7-2 to TRBJ2-5, with D maybe TRBD1 (6 bases). V was pared by 1 base and J by 2 bases, with 11 bases between. CDR1 SGHTA and CDR2 FQGNSA come from the germline V gene. The CDR3 loop spans 15 amino acids. In nucleotides, the CDR3 is TGTGCCAGCAGCTTAGTGGCCAGGGGACAAGAGACCCAGTACTTC. Translated, it gives CASSLVARGQETQYF. Drawing the rest from reference TRBV7-2 and TRBJ2-5, the complete variable domain is GAGVSQSPSNKVTEKGKDVELRCDPISGHTALYWYRQSLGQGLEFLIYFQGNSAPDKSGLPSDRFSAERTGGSVSTLTIQRTQQEDSAVYLCASSLVARGQETQYFGPGTRLLVL.

This chain joins TRBV20-1 and TRBJ1-2; the D is unclear. This CDR3 comprises 10 residues. V lost 7 bases and J 2 bases, leaving 5 bases between the germline ends. Germline CDR1 reads DFQATT; CDR2 reads SNEGSKA (reference sequence). CDR3 region: CSDQNYGYTF. The CDR3 DNA reads TGCAGTGACCAGAACTATGGCTACACCTTC.

The rearrangement links TRBV5-1 to TRBJ1-1, with D perhaps matching TRBD1 (5 bases). CDR3 length: 14 residues. Trimming left V 0 bases short and J 5 bases short, with 11 bases between. CDR1 SGHRS and CDR2 YFSETQ come from the germline V gene. The CDR3: CASSLDPGGTEAFF. The CDR3 region has the DNA TGCGCCAGCAGCTTGGATCCCGGGGGGACTGAAGCTTTCTTT.